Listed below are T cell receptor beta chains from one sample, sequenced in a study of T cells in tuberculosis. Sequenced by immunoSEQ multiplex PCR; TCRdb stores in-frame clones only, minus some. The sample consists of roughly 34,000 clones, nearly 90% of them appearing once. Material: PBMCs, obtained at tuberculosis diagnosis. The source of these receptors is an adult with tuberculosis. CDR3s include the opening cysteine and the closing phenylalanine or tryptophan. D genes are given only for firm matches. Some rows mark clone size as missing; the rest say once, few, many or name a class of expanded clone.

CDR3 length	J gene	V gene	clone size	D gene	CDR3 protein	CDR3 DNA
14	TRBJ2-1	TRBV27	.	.	CASIAGSSYNEQFF	TGTGCCAGCATCGCGGGTAGCTCCTACAATGAGCAGTTCTTC
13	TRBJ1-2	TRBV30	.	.	CAWSQGTNYGYTF	TGTGCCTGGAGTCAGGGGACTAACTATGGCTACACCTTC
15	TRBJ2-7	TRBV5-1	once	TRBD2	CASSRSGRDSYEQYF	TGCGCCAGCAGCCGTAGCGGGAGGGACTCCTACGAGCAGTACTTC
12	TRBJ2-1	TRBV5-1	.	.	CASSLARNEQFF	TGCGCCAGCAGCTTGGCGCGGAATGAGCAGTTCTTC
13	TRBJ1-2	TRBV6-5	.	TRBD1	CASSYKPGGGYTF	TGTGCCAGCAGTTATAAGCCAGGGGGTGGCTACACCTTC
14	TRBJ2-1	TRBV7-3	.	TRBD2	CASSRLAGVGEQFF	TGTGCCAGCAGCCGACTAGCGGGAGTAGGTGAGCAGTTCTTC
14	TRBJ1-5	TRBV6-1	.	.	CASSEIQGNQPQHF	TGTGCCAGCAGTGAAATCCAGGGAAATCAGCCCCAGCATTTT
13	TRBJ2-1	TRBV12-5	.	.	CTSGLATRGEQFF	TGTACTAGTGGTTTGGCAACGAGAGGTGAGCAGTTCTTC
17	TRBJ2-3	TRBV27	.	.	CASSFYPRLTGTDTQYF	TGTGCCAGCAGTTTTTACCCGAGGCTAACTGGCACAGATACGCAGTATTTT
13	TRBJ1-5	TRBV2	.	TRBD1	CASRGQGGQPQHF	TGTGCCAGCAGGGGACAGGGGGGTCAGCCCCAGCATTTT
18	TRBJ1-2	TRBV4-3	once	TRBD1	CASSQELIRSGGASGYTF	TGCGCCAGCAGCCAAGAGTTAATTAGGTCAGGGGGCGCGAGTGGCTACACCTTC
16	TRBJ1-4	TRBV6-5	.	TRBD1	CASSYNLRDRGEKLFF	TGTGCCAGCAGTTACAATCTCCGGGACAGGGGTGAAAAACTGTTTTTT
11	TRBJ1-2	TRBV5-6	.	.	CASSRDRHYTF	TGTGCCAGCAGCCGCGACAGACACTACACCTTC
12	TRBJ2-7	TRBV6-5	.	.	CAAGIMSYEQYF	TGTGCCGCCGGGATAATGTCCTACGAGCAGTACTTC
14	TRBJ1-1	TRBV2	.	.	CASSEPRGNTEAFF	TGTGCCAGCAGTGAACCTAGGGGGAACACTGAAGCTTTCTTT
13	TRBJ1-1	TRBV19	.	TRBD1	CASSIGQGTEAFF	TGTGCCAGTAGTATCGGACAGGGCACTGAAGCTTTCTTT
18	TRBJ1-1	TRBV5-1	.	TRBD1	CASSWAGTGGVMNTEAFF	TGCGCCAGCAGCTGGGCCGGGACAGGAGGGGTCATGAACACTGAAGCTTTCTTT
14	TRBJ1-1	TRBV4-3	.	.	CASSQVGRNTEAFF	TGCGCCAGCAGCCAAGTAGGGAGGAACACTGAAGCTTTCTTT
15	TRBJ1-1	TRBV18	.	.	CASSPAGGADTEAFF	TGTGCCAGCTCACCGGCGGGGGGAGCGGACACTGAAGCTTTCTTT
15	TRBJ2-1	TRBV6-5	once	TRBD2	CASNRLAGTYNEQFF	TGTGCCAGCAACCGACTAGCGGGTACCTACAATGAGCAGTTCTTC
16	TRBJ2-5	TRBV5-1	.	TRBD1	CASSLEAGGWQETQYF	TGCGCCAGCAGCTTGGAGGCAGGGGGTTGGCAAGAGACCCAGTACTTC
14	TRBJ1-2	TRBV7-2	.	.	CASSLRQVSIGYTF	TGTGCCAGCAGCCTCAGACAGGTTTCGATCGGCTACACCTTC
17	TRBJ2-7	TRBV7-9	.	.	CASSLGQRTTPVYEQYF	TGTGCCAGCAGCTTAGGGCAGCGGACCACCCCAGTCTACGAGCAGTACTTC
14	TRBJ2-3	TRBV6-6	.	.	CASSSQGHTDTQYF	TGTGCCAGCAGTTCTCAGGGGCACACAGATACGCAGTATTTT
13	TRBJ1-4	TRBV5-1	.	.	CASSLRPGEKLFF	TGCGCCAGCAGTTTACGTCCAGGGGAAAAACTGTTTTTT
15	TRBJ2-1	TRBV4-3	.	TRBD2	CASSQAGRALDEQFF	TGCGCCAGCAGCCAAGCCGGGAGGGCCCTCGATGAGCAGTTCTTC
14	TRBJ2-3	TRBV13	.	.	CASSLGLARDTQYF	TGTGCCAGCAGCTTAGGTCTAGCGAGGGATACGCAGTATTTT
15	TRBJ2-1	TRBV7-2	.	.	CASSLVASSYNEQFF	TGTGCCAGCAGCTTAGTCGCCAGCTCCTACAATGAGCAGTTCTTC
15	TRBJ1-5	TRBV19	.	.	CASRVQGYSNQPQHF	TGTGCCAGTAGGGTCCAGGGGTATAGCAATCAGCCCCAGCATTTT
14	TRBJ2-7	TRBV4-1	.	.	CASSQVPGTYEQYF	TGCGCCAGCAGCCAAGTTCCGGGAACCTACGAGCAGTACTTC
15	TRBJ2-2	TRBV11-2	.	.	CASSSHTETTGELFF	TGTGCCAGCAGCTCTCATACAGAAACCACCGGGGAGCTGTTTTTT
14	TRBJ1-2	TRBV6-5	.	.	CASCRSLESYGYTF	TGTGCCAGCTGCCGCTCCCTCGAGTCCTATGGCTACACCTTC
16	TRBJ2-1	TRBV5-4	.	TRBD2	CASSSYGLAGRNEQFF	TGTGCCAGCAGCTCATACGGGCTAGCGGGCCGTAATGAGCAGTTCTTC
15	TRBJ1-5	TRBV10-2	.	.	CASSAGQLSNQPQHF	TGCGCCAGCAGTGCTGGACAGCTTAGCAATCAGCCCCAGCATTTT
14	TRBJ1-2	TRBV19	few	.	CASSIVHGTYGYTF	TGTGCCAGTAGTATTGTTCACGGTACCTATGGCTACACCTTC
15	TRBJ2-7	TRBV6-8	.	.	CASSRLDYRSYEQYF	TGTGCCAGCAGTCGGTTAGACTACCGGTCCTACGAGCAGTACTTC
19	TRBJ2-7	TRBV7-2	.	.	CASSLRIAETTTAVYEQYF	TGTGCCAGCAGCCTTAGGATCGCGGAGACTACTACGGCAGTCTACGAGCAGTACTTC
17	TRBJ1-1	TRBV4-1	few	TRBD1	CASSQDLQGAQNTEAFF	TGCGCCAGCAGCCAAGATCTCCAGGGGGCCCAGAACACTGAAGCTTTCTTT
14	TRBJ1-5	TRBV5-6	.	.	CASSSTGGIQPQHF	TGTGCCAGCAGCTCGACGGGGGGTATTCAGCCCCAGCATTTT
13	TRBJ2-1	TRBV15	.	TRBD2	CATSGGGNNEQFF	TGTGCCACCAGCGGCGGGGGGAACAATGAGCAGTTCTTC
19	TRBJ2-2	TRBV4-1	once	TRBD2	CASSPESGGGVLNTGELFF	TGCGCCAGCAGCCCGGAATCGGGCGGGGGGGTCCTGAACACCGGGGAGCTGTTTTTT
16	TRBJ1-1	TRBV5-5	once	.	CASSLGANLRNTEAFF	TGTGCCAGCAGCTTGGGGGCCAACCTGAGGAACACTGAAGCTTTCTTT
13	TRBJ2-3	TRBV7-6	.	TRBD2	CASSLNSGGAQYF	TGTGCCAGCAGCTTAAATTCTGGGGGGGCGCAGTATTTT
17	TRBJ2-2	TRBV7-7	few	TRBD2	CASSPRTSGRGGGELFF	TGTGCTAGCAGCCCACGGACTAGCGGGAGAGGGGGCGGGGAGCTGTTTTTT
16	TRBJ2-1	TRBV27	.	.	CASSLSVGAPVNEQFF	TGTGCCAGCAGTTTATCGGTGGGGGCGCCTGTGAATGAGCAGTTCTTC
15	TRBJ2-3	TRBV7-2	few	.	CASSQRVGSTDTQYF	TGTGCCAGCAGCCAGCGCGTCGGGTCCACAGATACGCAGTATTTT
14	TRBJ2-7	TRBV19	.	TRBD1	CASSLAGGIYEQYF	TGTGCCAGCAGCCTGGCAGGGGGCATCTACGAGCAGTACTTC
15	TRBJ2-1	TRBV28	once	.	CASSFPGGLDNEQFF	TGTGCCAGCAGTTTCCCCGGAGGGCTAGACAATGAGCAGTTCTTC
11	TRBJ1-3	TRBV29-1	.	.	CSGTSGNTIYF	TGCAGCGGCACATCTGGAAACACCATATATTTT
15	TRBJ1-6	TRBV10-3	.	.	CAITSTGAYNSPLHF	TGTGCCATCACCTCGACAGGTGCCTATAATTCACCCCTCCACTTT
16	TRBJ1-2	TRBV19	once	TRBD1	CASSWKFVGQGDGYTF	TGTGCCAGTAGTTGGAAATTCGTCGGACAGGGGGATGGCTACACCTTC
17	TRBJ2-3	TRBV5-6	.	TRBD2	CASSLGWGGLVPDTQYF	TGTGCCAGCAGCTTGGGGTGGGGGGGACTTGTCCCAGATACGCAGTATTTT